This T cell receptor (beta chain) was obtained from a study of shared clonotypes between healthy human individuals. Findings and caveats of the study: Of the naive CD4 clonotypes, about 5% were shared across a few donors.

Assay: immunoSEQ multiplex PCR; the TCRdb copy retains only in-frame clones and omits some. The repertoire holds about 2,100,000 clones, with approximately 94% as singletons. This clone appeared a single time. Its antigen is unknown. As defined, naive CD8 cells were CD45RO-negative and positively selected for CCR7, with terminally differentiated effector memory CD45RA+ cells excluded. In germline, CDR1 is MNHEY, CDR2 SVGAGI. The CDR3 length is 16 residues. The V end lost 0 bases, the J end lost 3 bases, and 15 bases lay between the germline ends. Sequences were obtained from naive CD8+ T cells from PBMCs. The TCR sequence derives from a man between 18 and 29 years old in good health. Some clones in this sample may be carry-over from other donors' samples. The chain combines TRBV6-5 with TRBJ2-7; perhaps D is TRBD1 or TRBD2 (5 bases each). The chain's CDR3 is CASSYSIGTSYYEQYF. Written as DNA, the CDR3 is TGTGCCAGCAGTTACTCGATCGGGACCTCCTACTACGAGCAGTACTTC.